A single sample gave rise to the 18 T cell receptor beta chains below, sequenced in a study of blood T cell repertoires in COVID-19. Profiled with immunoSEQ multiplex PCR; TCRdb holds only in-frame clones, not every one. This sample yields around 150,000 clones, of which 75% to 80% are seen a single time; around 3.2% belongs to the top ten. Sequenced material: PBMCs or T cells enriched from blood (not recorded which). Source of these receptors: a woman between 50 and 59 years old who had recovered from COVID-19.

J is TRBJ2-7 and V is TRBV7-9, with 7 bases aligning to TRBD1. The germline V gene has CDR1 SEHNR and CDR2 FQNEAQ (reference sequence). Trimming took 5 bases from V and 3 from J; bases not matched to a gene: 7. CDR3 length: 14 residues. The CDR3 spells CASSLRDRIYEQYF. As DNA, the CDR3 is TGTGCCAGCAGCCTCCGGGACAGAATCTACGAGCAGTACTTC.

The rearrangement joins TRBV18 to TRBJ1-1; 8 positions agree with TRBD1. CDR1 is KGHSH and CDR2 is LQKENI in the germline V gene. This CDR3 contains 13 residues. Trimming at V came to 2 bases and at J to 10 bases, leaving 6 bases not matched to a gene. CDR3 sequence reads: CASSPVQGAGAFF. In nucleotides, the CDR3 is TGTGCCAGCTCACCAGTTCAGGGGGCAGGAGCTTTCTTT.

The chain combines TRBV2 with TRBJ1-1; a possible D gene is TRBD1 (5 bases). CDR1 and CDR2 (germline): SNHLY, FYNNEI. This CDR3 is built from 15 residues. Trimming left V 3 bases short and J 3 bases short, with 14 bases between. CDR3 nucleotides: TGTGCCAGCAGTGACCCCAACAGGTCGCACACTGAAGCTTTCTTT. Translating gives CASSDPNRSHTEAFF. Full variable domain (outside the CDR3, taken from reference TRBV2 and TRBJ1-1): EPEVTQTPSHQVTQMGQEVILRCVPISNHLYFYWYRQILGQKVEFLVSFYNNEISEKSEIFDDQFSVERPDGSNFTLKIRSTKLEDSAMYFCASSDPNRSHTEAFFGQGTRLTVV.

Points on this clone: A much larger clone differs by one base, so this may be a read error. This chain uses TRBV28 with TRBJ1-1; no clear D gene. Trimming stripped 6 bases from V and 0 bases from J, with 2 bases between. CDR1 MDHEN and CDR2 SYDVKM come from the germline V gene. The CDR3 length is 11 residues. CDR3: CASSVNTEAFF. For the CDR3, the DNA is TGTGCCAGCAGCGTGAACACTGAAGCTTTCTTT.

This clone turned up a few times. The chain has TRBV5-1 and TRBJ2-3; 7 bases agree with TRBD1. The V gene's germline CDR1 is SGHRS and CDR2 YFSETQ. The CDR3 consists of 13 residues. V lost 4 bases to trimming and J lost 3 bases; unmatched junction nucleotides: 2. The CDR3: CASSVQGTDTQYF. The CDR3 bases are TGCGCCAGCAGCGTACAGGGGACAGATACGCAGTATTTT.

This clone has a handful of counts. V usage is TRBV28 and J usage is TRBJ1-5, with D possibly being TRBD1 (6 bases). This CDR3 has 14 amino acids. CDR1 and CDR2 (germline): MDHEN, SYDVKM. The ends were cut back, 2 bases at V and 6 bases at J, with 11 bases in the middle. CDR3 coding DNA: TGTGCCAGCAGTTTAAAATTCAGGGGTCAGCCCCAGCATTTT. Translating gives CASSLKFRGQPQHF. The full variable domain, with the rest looked up from reference TRBV28 and TRBJ1-5, is DVKVTQSSRYLVKRTGEKVFLECVQDMDHENMFWYRQDPGLGLRLIYFSYDVKMKEKGDIPEGYSVSREKKERFSLILESASTNQTSMYLCASSLKFRGQPQHFGDGTRLSIL.

V usage is TRBV28 and J usage is TRBJ2-2; 8 nucleotides match TRBD2. Looked up from germline, CDR1 is MDHEN and CDR2 is SYDVKM. This CDR3 comprises 15 residues. V was clipped by 3 bases and J by 7 bases; unmatched bases: 7. The CDR3 sequence is CASSFQAGDGGELFF. Here the CDR3 DNA reads TGTGCCAGCAGTTTTCAAGCGGGAGATGGCGGGGAGCTGTTTTTT.

The chain employs TRBV2 and TRBJ1-2; maybe TRBD1 (6 bases). CDR1 SNHLY and CDR2 FYNNEI come from the germline V gene. The ends were cut back, 3 bases at V and 7 bases at J, with 15 bases in the middle. The CDR3 is 14 residues long. In DNA form, the CDR3 reads TGTGCCAGCAGTGATGGGGGCCCGGCTAGTGGCTACACCTTC. Its translation is CASSDGGPASGYTF.

This rearrangement joins TRBV5-1 to TRBJ1-6; D gene ambiguous. The CDR3 totals 13 residues. V lost 4 bases and J 5 bases, leaving 7 bases between the germline ends. Germline V gene lookup returns CDR1 SGHRS and CDR2 YFSETQ. The CDR3 nucleotides are TGCGCCAGCAGCGCGGGAAATAATTCACCCCTCCACTTT. Translation: CASSAGNNSPLHF.

This clone was found a few times. The chain recombines TRBV9 with TRBJ2-2; possibly TRBD1 for D (6 bases). The CDR3 is 14 residues long. Trimming shortened V by 2 bases and J by 7 bases, and 12 bases separated the two germline ends. Germline assignment: CDR1 SGDLS and CDR2 YYNGEE. For the CDR3, the DNA is TGTGCCAGCAGCGTCTTCCCCAGGGGCGGGGAGCTGTTTTTT. Translating it yields CASSVFPRGGELFF.

The chain recombines TRBV2 with TRBJ2-7, with 9 nucleotides matching TRBD1. Germline values: CDR1 SNHLY, CDR2 FYNNEI. This CDR3 spans 14 amino acids. The V segment lost 6 bases and the J segment 6 bases; nucleotides outside the gene matches: 9. The CDR3 loop reads CASSGLGQGVEQYF. The CDR3 DNA reads as TGTGCCAGCAGCGGACTGGGACAGGGCGTCGAGCAGTACTTC. Drawing the rest from reference TRBV2 and TRBJ2-7, the complete variable domain is EPEVTQTPSHQVTQMGQEVILRCVPISNHLYFYWYRQILGQKVEFLVSFYNNEISEKSEIFDDQFSVERPDGSNFTLKIRSTKLEDSAMYFCASSGLGQGVEQYFGPGTRLTVT.

At least ten counts were recorded for this clone. The chain has TRBV21-1 and TRBJ1-5; the DNA was not used to check the table's D call, TRBD1. TRBV21-1 has pseudogene status. The CDR3 runs 16 residues. The CDR3 coding sequence is TGTGCCAGCAGCAAGCCCGGACAGGGAATTGTTCAGCCCCAGCATTTT. Its translation: CASSKPGQGIVQPQHF.

J is TRBJ1-6 and V is TRBV18, with TRBD1 as a possible D gene (5 bases). CDR1 and CDR2 from the germline V gene are KGHSH and LQKENI. The CDR3 is 15 amino acids. V shed 1 base and J shed 7 bases, with 11 bases lying between them. The CDR3 reads CASSPQDSSNSPLHF. CDR3 coding DNA: TGTGCCAGCTCACCACAAGACAGTTCCAATTCACCCCTCCACTTT.

This clone occurred once. The rearrangement uses TRBV7-9 and TRBJ1-2, with a weak D call TRBD1 (5 bases). Trimming shortened V by 2 bases and J by 8 bases, and 18 bases separated the two germline ends. Germline CDR1 is SEHNR and CDR2 is FQNEAQ (reference sequence). The CDR3 is 15 amino acids. CDR3 DNA sequence: TGTGCCAGCAGCTTACGGGCCAGGGATGCCGACGGCTACACCTTC. It encodes CASSLRARDADGYTF.

J is TRBJ1-2 and V is TRBV6-6, with 7 nucleotides matching TRBD1. The CDR3 loop spans 13 amino acids. Germline CDR1 is MNHNY and CDR2 is SVGAGI (reference sequence). The trim removed 6 bases at V and 8 bases at J, leaving 9 bases unmatched. This CDR3 reads CASSRQGIEGYTF. CDR3 DNA: TGTGCCAGCAGCCGACAGGGCATCGAAGGCTACACCTTC.

The chain employs TRBV3-1 (or the pseudogene TRBV3-2) and TRBJ2-3; TRBD2 agrees at 8 bases. Trimming removed 4 bases from V and 5 bases from J; junction bases left unmatched: 8. The CDR3 totals 15 residues. The germline CDR1 and CDR2 sequences are LGHDT and YNNKEL (reference sequence). The CDR3 nucleotides read TGTGCCAGCAGCCTGAGCGGGGGCCTAGGAGATACGCAGTATTTT. Amino acids: CASSLSGGLGDTQYF.

J is TRBJ1-6 and V is TRBV11-2, with 8 bases fitting TRBD1. The CDR3 spans 16 residues. Germline values: CDR1 SGHAT, CDR2 FQNNGV. J was trimmed by 10 bases and V by 2 bases; bases with no gene match: 10. DNA of the CDR3: TGTGCCAGCAGCTTAATAAGGGCAGGGGGCTGGTCACCCCTCCACTTT. Translated: CASSLIRAGGWSPLHF.

The chain is built from TRBV11-2 and TRBJ1-2; 9 bases agree with TRBD1. Trimming cost V 4 bases and J 8 bases; bases outside gene matches: 5. The CDR3 totals 13 residues. Germline V lookup: CDR1 SGHAT, CDR2 FQNNGV. The CDR3 DNA follows: TGTGCCAGCAGCTGGACAGGGGCTCCCGGCTACACCTTC. This sequence encodes CASSWTGAPGYTF. The full variable domain, in which reference TRBV11-2 and TRBJ1-2 provide the parts outside the CDR3, is EAGVAQSPRYKIIEKRQSVAFWCNPISGHATLYWYQQILGQGPKLLIQFQNNGVVDDSQLPKDRFSAERLKGVDSTLKIQPAKLEDSAVYLCASSWTGAPGYTFGSGTRLTVV.